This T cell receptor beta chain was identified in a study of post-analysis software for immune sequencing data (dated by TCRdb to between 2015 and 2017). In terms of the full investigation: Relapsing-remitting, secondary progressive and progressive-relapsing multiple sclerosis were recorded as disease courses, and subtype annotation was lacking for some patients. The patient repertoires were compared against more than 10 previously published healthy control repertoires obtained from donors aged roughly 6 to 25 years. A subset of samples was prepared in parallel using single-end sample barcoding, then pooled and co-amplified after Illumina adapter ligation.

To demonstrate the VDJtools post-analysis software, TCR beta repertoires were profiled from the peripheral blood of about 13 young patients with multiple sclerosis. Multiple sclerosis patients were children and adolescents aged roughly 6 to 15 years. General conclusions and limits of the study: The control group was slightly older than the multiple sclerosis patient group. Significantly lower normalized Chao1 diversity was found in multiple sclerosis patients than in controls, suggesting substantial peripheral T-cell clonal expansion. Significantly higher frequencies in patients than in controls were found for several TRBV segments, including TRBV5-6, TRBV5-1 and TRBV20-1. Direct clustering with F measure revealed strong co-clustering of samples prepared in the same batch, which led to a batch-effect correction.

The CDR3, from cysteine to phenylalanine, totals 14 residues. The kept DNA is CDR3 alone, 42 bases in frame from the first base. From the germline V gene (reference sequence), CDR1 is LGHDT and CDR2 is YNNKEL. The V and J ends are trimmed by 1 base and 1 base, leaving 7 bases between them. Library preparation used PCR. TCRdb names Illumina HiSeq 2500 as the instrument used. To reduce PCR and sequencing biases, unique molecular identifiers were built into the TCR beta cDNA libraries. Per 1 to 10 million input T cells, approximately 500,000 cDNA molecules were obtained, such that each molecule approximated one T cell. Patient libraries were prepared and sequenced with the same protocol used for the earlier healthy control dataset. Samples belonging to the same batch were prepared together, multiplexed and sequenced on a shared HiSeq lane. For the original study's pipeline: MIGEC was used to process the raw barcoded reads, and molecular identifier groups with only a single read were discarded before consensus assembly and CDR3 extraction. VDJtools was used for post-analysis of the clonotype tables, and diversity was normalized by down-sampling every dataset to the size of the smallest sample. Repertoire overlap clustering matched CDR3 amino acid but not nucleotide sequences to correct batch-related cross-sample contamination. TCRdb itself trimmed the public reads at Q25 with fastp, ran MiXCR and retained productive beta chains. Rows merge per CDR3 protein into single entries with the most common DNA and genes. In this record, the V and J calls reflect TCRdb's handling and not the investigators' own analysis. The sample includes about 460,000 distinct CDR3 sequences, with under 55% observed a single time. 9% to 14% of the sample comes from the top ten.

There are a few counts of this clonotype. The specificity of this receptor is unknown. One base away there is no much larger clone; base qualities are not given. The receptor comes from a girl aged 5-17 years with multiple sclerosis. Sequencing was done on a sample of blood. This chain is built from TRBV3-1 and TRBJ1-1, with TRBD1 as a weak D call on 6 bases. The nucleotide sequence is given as TGTGCCAGCAGCCAAGGGACAGAGAACACTGAAGCTTTCTTT. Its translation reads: CASSQGTENTEAFF.